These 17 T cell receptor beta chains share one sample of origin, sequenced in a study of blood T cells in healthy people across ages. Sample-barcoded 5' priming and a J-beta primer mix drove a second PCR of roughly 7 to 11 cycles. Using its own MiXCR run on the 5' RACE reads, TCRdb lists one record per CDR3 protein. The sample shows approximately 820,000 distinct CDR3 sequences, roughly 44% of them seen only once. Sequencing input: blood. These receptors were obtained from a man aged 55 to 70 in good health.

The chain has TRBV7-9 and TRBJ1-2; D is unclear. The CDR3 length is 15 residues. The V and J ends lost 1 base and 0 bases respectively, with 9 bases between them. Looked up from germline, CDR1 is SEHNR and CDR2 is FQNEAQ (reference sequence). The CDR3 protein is CASSLDNTPNYGYTF. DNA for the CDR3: TGTGCCAGCAGCTTAGATAACACCCCTAACTATGGCTACACCTTC.

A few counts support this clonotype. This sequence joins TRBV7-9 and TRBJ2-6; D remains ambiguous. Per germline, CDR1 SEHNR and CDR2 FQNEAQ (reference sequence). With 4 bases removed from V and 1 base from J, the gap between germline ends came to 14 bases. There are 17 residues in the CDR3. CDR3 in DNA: TGTGCCAGCAGCTCCCCTTCCGTCCTATCTGGGGCCAACGTCCTGACTTTC. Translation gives CASSSPSVLSGANVLTF.

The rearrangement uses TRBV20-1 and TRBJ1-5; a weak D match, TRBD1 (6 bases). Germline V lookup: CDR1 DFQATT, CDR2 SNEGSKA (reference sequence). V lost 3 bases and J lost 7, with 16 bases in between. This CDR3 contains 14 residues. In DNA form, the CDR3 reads TGCAGTGCTAGTCTGTCCCAGGGGTCGCAGCCCCAGCATTTT. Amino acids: CSASLSQGSQPQHF.

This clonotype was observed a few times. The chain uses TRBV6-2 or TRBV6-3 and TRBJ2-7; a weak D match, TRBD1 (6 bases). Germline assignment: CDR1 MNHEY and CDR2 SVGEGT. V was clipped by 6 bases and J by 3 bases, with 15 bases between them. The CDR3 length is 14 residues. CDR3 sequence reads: CASRDPGTNYEQYF. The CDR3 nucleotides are TGTGCCAGCAGAGACCCCGGGACAAACTACGAGCAGTACTTC.

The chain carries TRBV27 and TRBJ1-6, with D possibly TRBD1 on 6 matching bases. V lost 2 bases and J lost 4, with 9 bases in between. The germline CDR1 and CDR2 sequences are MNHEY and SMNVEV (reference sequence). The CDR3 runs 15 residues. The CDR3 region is CASSLGTRYNSPLHF. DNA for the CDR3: TGTGCCAGCAGTTTAGGGACACGATATAATTCACCCCTCCACTTT.

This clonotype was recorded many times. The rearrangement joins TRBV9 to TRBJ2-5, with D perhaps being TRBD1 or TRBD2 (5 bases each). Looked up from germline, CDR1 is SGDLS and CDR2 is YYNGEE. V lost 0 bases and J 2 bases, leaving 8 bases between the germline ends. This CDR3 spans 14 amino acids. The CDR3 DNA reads TGTGCCAGCAGCGTAGGGGGGTCGCAAGAGACCCAGTACTTC. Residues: CASSVGGSQETQYF.

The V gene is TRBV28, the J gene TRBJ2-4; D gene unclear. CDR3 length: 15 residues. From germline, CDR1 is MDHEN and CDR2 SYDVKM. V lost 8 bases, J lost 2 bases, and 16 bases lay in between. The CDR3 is CASVDTQLTKNIQYF. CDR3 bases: TGTGCCAGCGTAGACACGCAACTAACCAAAAACATTCAGTACTTC.

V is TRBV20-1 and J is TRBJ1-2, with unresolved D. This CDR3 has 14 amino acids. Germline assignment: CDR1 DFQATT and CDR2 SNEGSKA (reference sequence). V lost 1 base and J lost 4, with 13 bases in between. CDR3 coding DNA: TGCAGTGCTAGAGTTAGAGAATCAATCTATGGCTACACCTTC. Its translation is CSARVRESIYGYTF.

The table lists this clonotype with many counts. This CDR3 is CASSSWDRGQETQYF. CDR3 coding DNA: TGTGCCAGCAGCTCCTGGGACAGGGGACAAGAGACCCAGTACTTC. The gene calls are TRBV7-2 and TRBJ2-5, with 10 bases fitting TRBD1. The CDR3 consists of 15 residues. Trimming at V came to 4 bases and at J to 2 bases, leaving 4 bases not matched to a gene. Germline CDR1 is SGHTA and CDR2 is FQGNSA.

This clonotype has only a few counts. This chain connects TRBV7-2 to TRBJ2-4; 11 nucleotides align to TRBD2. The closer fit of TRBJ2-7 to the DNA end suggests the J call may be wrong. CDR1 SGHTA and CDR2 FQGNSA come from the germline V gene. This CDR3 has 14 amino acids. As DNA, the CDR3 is TGTGCCAGCAGCACGGGACTAGCGGCCTACGAGCAGTACTTC. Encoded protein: CASSTGLAAYEQYF.

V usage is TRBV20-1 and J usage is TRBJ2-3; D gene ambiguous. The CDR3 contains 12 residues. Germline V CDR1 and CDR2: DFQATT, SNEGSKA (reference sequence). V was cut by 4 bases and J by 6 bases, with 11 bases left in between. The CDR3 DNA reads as TGCAGTGCTATCGCTAATTGGGATACGCAGTATTTT. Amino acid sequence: CSAIANWDTQYF.

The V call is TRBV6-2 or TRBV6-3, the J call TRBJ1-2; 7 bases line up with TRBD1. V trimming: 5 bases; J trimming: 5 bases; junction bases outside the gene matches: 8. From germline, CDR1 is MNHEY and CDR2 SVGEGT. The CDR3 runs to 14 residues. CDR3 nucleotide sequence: TGTGCCAGCAGTCTCCCGGGACAGTTATATGGCTACACCTTC. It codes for CASSLPGQLYGYTF.

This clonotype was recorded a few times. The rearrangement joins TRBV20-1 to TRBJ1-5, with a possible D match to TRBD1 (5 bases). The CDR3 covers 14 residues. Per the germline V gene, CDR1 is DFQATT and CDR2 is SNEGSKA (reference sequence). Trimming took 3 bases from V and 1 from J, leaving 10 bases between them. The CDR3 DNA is TGCAGTGCTAGGGGACCGTGGAGCAATCAGCCCCAGCATTTT. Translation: CSARGPWSNQPQHF.

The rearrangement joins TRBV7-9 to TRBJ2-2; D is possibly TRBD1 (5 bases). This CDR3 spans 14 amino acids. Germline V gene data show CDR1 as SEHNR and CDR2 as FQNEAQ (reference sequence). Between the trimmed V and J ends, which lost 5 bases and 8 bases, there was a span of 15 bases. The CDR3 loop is CASSRAQVPGELFF. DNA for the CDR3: TGTGCCAGCAGCCGCGCACAGGTTCCGGGGGAGCTGTTTTTT.

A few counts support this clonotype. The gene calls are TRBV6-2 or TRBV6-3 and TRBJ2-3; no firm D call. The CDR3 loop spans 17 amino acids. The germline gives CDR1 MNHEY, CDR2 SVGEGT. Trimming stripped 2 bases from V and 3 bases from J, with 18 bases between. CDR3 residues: CASSYRLVAPTTDTQYF. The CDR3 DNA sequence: TGTGCCAGCAGTTACCGTTTGGTAGCTCCGACTACAGATACGCAGTATTTT.

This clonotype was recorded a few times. The CDR3 nucleotides read TGTGCCAGCAGCCGACAGGTTGGAGATACGCAGTATTTT. Translating gives CASSRQVGDTQYF. The chain recombines TRBV7-2 with TRBJ2-3; tentatively, D is TRBD1 (6 bases). CDR1 and CDR2 (germline): SGHTA, FQGNSA. This CDR3 is 13 amino acids long. V was pared by 5 bases and J by 5 bases, with 11 bases between.

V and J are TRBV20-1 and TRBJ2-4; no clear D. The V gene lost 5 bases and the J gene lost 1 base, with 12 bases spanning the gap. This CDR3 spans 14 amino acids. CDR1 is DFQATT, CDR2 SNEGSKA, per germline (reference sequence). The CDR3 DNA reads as TGCAGTGCTGCCCCCTCGGTCGCCAAAAACATTCAGTACTTC. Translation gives CSAAPSVAKNIQYF.